These 25 T cell receptor beta chains were all obtained from the same sample, sequenced in a study of cytomegalovirus exposure and HLA in healthy donors. Use of 60 Vbeta and 13 Jbeta primers characterized the PCR. Only in-frame clones appear in the TCRdb table, and some are missing; sequencing was by immunoSEQ multiplex PCR. This repertoire shows 130,000 to 150,000 clones, roughly 87% found once; its top ten account for approximately 6%. Specimen: PBMCs. Receptors were obtained from a young man in good health and CMV-seropositive.

The rearrangement joins TRBV19 to TRBJ2-7; the D gene is possibly TRBD2 (5 bases). This CDR3 region has 11 residues. CDR1 and CDR2 (germline): LNHDA, SQIVND (reference sequence). The V gene lost 9 bases and the J gene lost 4 bases, with 10 bases spanning the gap. In nucleotides, the CDR3 is TGTGCCAGCGGGGTTGGGTACGAGCAGTACTTC. Translation: CASGVGYEQYF.

The V and J genes are TRBV5-6 and TRBJ1-5; perhaps TRBD1 as D (5 bases). CDR1 is SGHDT and CDR2 is YYEEEE in the germline V gene. This CDR3 has 15 residues. The V gene lost 2 bases and the J gene lost 7 bases, with 16 bases spanning the gap. The DNA of the CDR3 is TGTGCCAGCAGCTTTGGGCAGGGAGGTAGGCAGCCCCAGCATTTT. This translates into CASSFGQGGRQPQHF.

The genes are TRBV28 and TRBJ1-5; D might be TRBD1 (6 bases). The CDR3 has 15 amino acids. V gave up 4 bases and J gave up 2 bases, with 12 bases separating them. The V gene's germline CDR1 is MDHEN and CDR2 SYDVKM. CDR3 loop: CASSSRGLGNQPQHF. The CDR3 DNA reads TGTGCCAGCAGTTCCAGGGGCTTAGGCAATCAGCCCCAGCATTTT. Based on the CDR3 plus reference TRBV28 and TRBJ1-5, the full variable domain is DVKVTQSSRYLVKRTGEKVFLECVQDMDHENMFWYRQDPGLGLRLIYFSYDVKMKEKGDIPEGYSVSREKKERFSLILESASTNQTSMYLCASSSRGLGNQPQHFGDGTRLSIL.

The rearrangement uses TRBV19 and TRBJ2-3; a weak D match, TRBD1 (5 bases). Trimming removed 5 bases from V and 2 bases from J, with 8 bases in between. The CDR3 runs to 13 residues. Germline loops: CDR1 LNHDA, CDR2 SQIVND (reference sequence). The CDR3 sequence: CASSVTDTDTQYF. The CDR3 nucleotides read TGTGCCAGTAGTGTGACAGACACAGATACGCAGTATTTT.

The J gene is TRBJ2-5, the V gene TRBV5-1, with 8 bases matching TRBD2. V shed 1 base and J 3 bases; nucleotides not matched to a gene: 8. The CDR3 contains 16 residues. Germline V gene lookup returns CDR1 SGHRS and CDR2 YFSETQ. CDR3 residues: CASSLTGNGGEETQYF. The CDR3 DNA reads TGCGCCAGCAGCTTGACGGGTAACGGGGGGGAAGAGACCCAGTACTTC. Filled out from reference TRBV5-1 and TRBJ2-5, the complete variable domain reads KAGVTQTPRYLIKTRGQQVTLSCSPISGHRSVSWYQQTPGQGLQFLFEYFSETQRNKGNFPGRFSGRQFSNSRSEMNVSTLELGDSALYLCASSLTGNGGEETQYFGPGTRLLVL.

The chain recombines TRBV29-1 with TRBJ2-7, with D maybe TRBD1 (6 bases). The CDR3 runs to 13 residues. V was shortened by 6 bases and J by 0 bases, with 12 bases between the two germline ends. In germline, CDR1 is SQVTM, CDR2 ANQGSEA. The CDR3 spells CSVTGPPSYEQYF. The CDR3 DNA sequence: TGCAGCGTAACAGGGCCCCCCTCCTACGAGCAGTACTTC.

This chain links TRBV7-2 with TRBJ2-1; 10 nucleotides line up with TRBD2. In germline, CDR1 is SGHTA, CDR2 FQGNSA. The CDR3 loop spans 17 amino acids. Germline trimming cut 5 bases from V and 1 base from J; bases unmatched to any gene: 8. The CDR3 reads CASSPPERGGSYNEQFF. In nucleotides, the CDR3 is TGTGCCAGCAGCCCACCTGAGCGGGGGGGGTCCTACAATGAGCAGTTCTTC.

This chain connects TRBV7-8 to TRBJ1-2; no reliable D call. The CDR3 sequence is 14 residues long. The V gene lost 5 bases and the J gene lost 3 bases, with 13 bases spanning the gap. Germline V gene sequence: CDR1 SGHVS, CDR2 FQNEAQ. This chain's CDR3 is CASSPTIGDYGYTF. CDR3 nucleotides: TGTGCCAGCAGCCCCACAATCGGGGACTATGGCTACACCTTC.

The rearrangement joins TRBV5-1 to TRBJ2-5; D is perhaps TRBD1 (6 bases). V was cut by 4 bases and J by 3 bases, with 10 bases left in between. The CDR3 consists of 13 residues. CDR1 is SGHRS and CDR2 is YFSETQ in the germline V gene. The CDR3 protein is CASSTAGEETQYF. CDR3 in DNA: TGCGCCAGCAGCACGGCAGGGGAAGAGACCCAGTACTTC.

The chain employs TRBV2 and TRBJ2-1; TRBD1 is a possible D gene (6 bases). The CDR3 extends over 17 amino acids. V lost 1 base, J lost 5 bases, and 18 bases lay in between. Germline CDR1 SNHLY, CDR2 FYNNEI. Here the CDR3 DNA reads TGTGCCAGCAGTGAAGGGGCCGCCAGGGGCGTCAACAATGAGCAGTTCTTC. Amino acid sequence: CASSEGAARGVNNEQFF.

In its sample, this clone was seen a few times. The chain joins TRBV29-1 to TRBJ2-5, with 9 positions matching TRBD2. CDR1 and CDR2 (germline): SQVTM, ANQGSEA. The CDR3 has 14 residues. Trimming took 7 bases from V and 1 from J; bases not matched to a gene: 7. For the CDR3, the DNA is TGCAGCGCCGTAGCGGGGGACCGCCAAGAGACCCAGTACTTC. Encoded protein: CSAVAGDRQETQYF.

The sample holds a few counts of this clone. This chain uses TRBV7-2 with TRBJ2-1, with D unresolved. V was cut by 5 bases and J by 0 bases, with 14 bases left in between. In germline, CDR1 is SGHTA, CDR2 FQGNSA. There are 16 residues in the CDR3. Here the CDR3 DNA reads TGTGCCAGCAGCCCCCCTGGTAGTTTCTCCTACAATGAGCAGTTCTTC. Residues: CASSPPGSFSYNEQFF. Combining the CDR3 with reference TRBV7-2 and TRBJ2-1 gives the whole variable domain GAGVSQSPSNKVTEKGKDVELRCDPISGHTALYWYRQSLGQGLEFLIYFQGNSAPDKSGLPSDRFSAERTGGSVSTLTIQRTQQEDSAVYLCASSPPGSFSYNEQFFGPGTRLTVL.

The chain recombines TRBV5-1 with TRBJ2-7, with TRBD1 identical over 10 bases. Trimming at V came to 6 bases and at J to 6 bases, leaving 12 bases not matched to a gene. The CDR3 runs to 15 residues. CDR1 is SGHRS, CDR2 YFSETQ, per germline. The CDR3 is CASTTSGQGVVEQYF. CDR3 nucleotide sequence: TGCGCCAGCACCACTTCTGGACAGGGGGTTGTCGAGCAGTACTTC.

The chain has TRBV7-2 and TRBJ2-3; D might be TRBD1 (5 bases). V lost 4 bases and J lost 1, with 12 bases in between. The CDR3 covers 15 residues. Germline V gives CDR1 SGHTA, CDR2 FQGNSA. CDR3 loop: CASSSTGLGTDTQYF. In DNA, the CDR3 is TGTGCCAGCAGCTCAACAGGTCTGGGCACAGATACGCAGTATTTT. Combining the CDR3 with reference TRBV7-2 and TRBJ2-3 gives the whole variable domain GAGVSQSPSNKVTEKGKDVELRCDPISGHTALYWYRQSLGQGLEFLIYFQGNSAPDKSGLPSDRFSAERTGGSVSTLTIQRTQQEDSAVYLCASSSTGLGTDTQYFGPGTRLTVL.

V usage is TRBV30 and J usage is TRBJ1-1; tentatively, D is TRBD1 (5 bases). The V gene lost 2 bases and the J gene lost 0 bases, with 10 bases spanning the gap. CDR1 and CDR2 from the germline V gene are GTSNPN and SVGIG (reference sequence). The CDR3 runs 14 residues. CDR3 sequence reads: CAWSTGSLNTEAFF. CDR3 nucleotide sequence: TGTGCCTGGAGTACAGGCAGTCTGAACACTGAAGCTTTCTTT.

This chain links TRBV19 with TRBJ2-5, with 9 nucleotides matching TRBD1. Trimming took 3 bases from V and 4 from J; bases not matched to a gene: 0. The CDR3 runs to 13 residues. The germline V gene encodes CDR1 LNHDA and CDR2 SQIVND (reference sequence). CDR3 in amino acids: CASSMDRGETQYF. The CDR3 bases are TGTGCCAGTAGTATGGACAGGGGAGAGACCCAGTACTTC.

The chain employs TRBV11-2 and TRBJ2-7, with 11 bases identical to TRBD1. CDR3 length: 15 residues. V gave up 4 bases and J gave up 4 bases; unmatched junction bases: 6. The germline gives CDR1 SGHAT, CDR2 FQNNGV. CDR3 coding DNA: TGTGCCAGCAGCTCCCGGACAGGGGGCGGGTACGAGCAGTACTTC. This sequence encodes CASSSRTGGGYEQYF.

J is TRBJ2-2 and V is TRBV19; 9 bases fit TRBD2. Germline lookup yields CDR1 LNHDA and CDR2 SQIVND (reference sequence). The trim removed 7 bases at V and 4 bases at J, leaving 10 bases unmatched. The length of the CDR3 is 16 residues. The CDR3 protein is CASTATSGSLTGELFF. The CDR3 nucleotides are TGTGCCAGTACGGCGACTAGCGGTTCTCTCACCGGGGAGCTGTTTTTT.

For this clone: One end of the junction is discordant with germline, which a read error may explain. The chain is built from TRBV7-9 and TRBJ2-2; TRBD2 is a possible D gene (6 bases). The germline gives CDR1 SEHNR, CDR2 FQNEAQ (reference sequence). The CDR3 contains 15 residues. The DNA for the CDR3 is TGTGCCAGCAGCCCCGGACCCACGAACACCGGGGGGCTGTTTTTT. It is translated as CASSPGPTNTGGLFF. The variable domain in full, with the rest retrieved from reference TRBV7-9 and TRBJ2-2, is DTGVSQNPRHKITKRGQNVTFRCDPISEHNRLYWYRQTLGQGPEFLTYFQNEAQLEKSRLLSDRFSAERPKGSFSTLEIQRTEQGDSAMYLCASSPGPTNTGGLFFGEGSRLTVL.

This chain connects TRBV6-5 to TRBJ1-3, with 8 nucleotides matching TRBD1. The junction had 8 bases not matched to a gene; V was cut back by 6 bases and J by 4 bases. This CDR3 contains 15 residues. Germline V gene data show CDR1 as MNHEY and CDR2 as SVGAGI. The CDR3 protein is CASSPDRVAGNTIYF. CDR3 coding DNA: TGTGCCAGCAGCCCGGACAGGGTAGCGGGAAACACCATATATTTT.

Comment on this clone: Other DNA sequences of this sample code for an identical CDR3. The chain is built from TRBV30 and TRBJ2-7; TRBD1 agrees at 9 bases. The CDR3 is 12 residues long. Per germline, CDR1 GTSNPN and CDR2 SVGIG (reference sequence). The junction had 1 base not matched to a gene; V was cut back by 3 bases and J by 4 bases. The CDR3 here is CAWSGQGYEQYF. The CDR3 DNA reads as TGTGCCTGGAGCGGACAGGGGTACGAGCAGTACTTC.

The genes are TRBV7-2 and TRBJ2-7; 7 bases line up with TRBD2. CDR1 and CDR2 (germline): SGHTA, FQGNSA. V shed 1 base, J shed 2 bases, and the junction held 5 bases outside the gene matches. The CDR3 is made up of 15 amino acids. The CDR3 reads CASSLGALATYEQYF. In DNA form, the CDR3 reads TGTGCCAGCAGCTTAGGCGCACTAGCGACCTACGAGCAGTACTTC.

This clone was recorded a few times. The genes are TRBV28 and TRBJ1-5, with 10 bases that match TRBD1. CDR1 is MDHEN and CDR2 is SYDVKM in the germline V gene. V shed 4 bases, J shed 6 bases, and the junction held 3 bases outside the gene matches. The CDR3 runs to 14 residues. The CDR3 DNA reads TGTGCCAGCAGTTCCGGGACAGGGGTTCAGCCCCAGCATTTT. This translates into CASSSGTGVQPQHF.

This clone was seen a few times. The genes are TRBV5-4 and TRBJ2-3; D perhaps matches TRBD2 (7 bases). Between the trimmed V and J ends, which lost 0 bases and 5 bases, there was a span of 10 bases. The germline V gene has CDR1 SGHNT and CDR2 YYREEE (reference sequence). The CDR3 runs 14 residues. The CDR3 nucleotides are TGTGCCAGCAGCTTGGAGGGGGGGGGAGATACGCAGTATTTT. It translates to CASSLEGGGDTQYF.

This rearrangement joins TRBV6-1 to TRBJ1-6; D is uncertain. Germline V gives CDR1 MNHNS, CDR2 SASEGT. The length of the CDR3 is 14 residues. Trimming left V 3 bases short and J 7 bases short, with 10 bases between. The CDR3 spells CASSDRGPNSPLHF. CDR3 nucleotides: TGTGCCAGCAGTGATCGAGGGCCCAATTCACCCCTCCACTTT.